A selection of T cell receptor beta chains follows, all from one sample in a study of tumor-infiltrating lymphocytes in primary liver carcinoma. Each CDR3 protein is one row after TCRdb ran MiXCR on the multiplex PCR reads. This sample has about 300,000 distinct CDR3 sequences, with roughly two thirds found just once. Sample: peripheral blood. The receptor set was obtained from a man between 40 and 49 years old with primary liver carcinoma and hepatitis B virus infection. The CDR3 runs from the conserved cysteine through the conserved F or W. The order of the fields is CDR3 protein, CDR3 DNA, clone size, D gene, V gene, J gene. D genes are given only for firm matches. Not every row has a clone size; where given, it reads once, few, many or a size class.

cdr3_aa: CVSSPPGLGAYNEQFF; cdr3_nt: TGTGTCAGCAGTCCTCCGGGACTAGGGGCCTACAATGAGCAGTTCTTC; clone_size: -; d_call: TRBD2; v_call: TRBV12-3/TRBV12-4; j_call: TRBJ2-1
cdr3_aa: CASSLDYERYF; cdr3_nt: TGTGCCAGCAGTTTGGACTACGAGCGGTACTTC; clone_size: -; d_call: -; v_call: TRBV28; j_call: TRBJ2-7
cdr3_aa: CASSYRGLNTGELFF; cdr3_nt: TGTGCCAGCAGCTACAGGGGACTGAACACCGGGGAGCTGTTTTTT; clone_size: -; d_call: -; v_call: TRBV28; j_call: TRBJ2-2
cdr3_aa: CASSYGMNNTDHGQYF; cdr3_nt: TGTGCCAGCAGTTACGGAATGAACAATACGGACCACGGGCAGTACTTC; clone_size: -; d_call: -; v_call: TRBV6-7; j_call: TRBJ2-7
cdr3_aa: CASRKWETVEAFF; cdr3_nt: TGTGCCAGCAGGAAGTGGGAGACCGTTGAAGCTTTCTTT; clone_size: once; d_call: -; v_call: TRBV12-3/TRBV12-4; j_call: TRBJ1-1
cdr3_aa: CAWGSGRSNTGELFF; cdr3_nt: TGTGCCTGGGGTTCTGGCCGATCGAACACCGGGGAGCTGTTTTTT; clone_size: -; d_call: -; v_call: TRBV30; j_call: TRBJ2-2
cdr3_aa: CAISVGEGYEQYF; cdr3_nt: TGTGCCATCAGTGTGGGAGAGGGCTACGAGCAGTACTTC; clone_size: -; d_call: -; v_call: TRBV10-3; j_call: TRBJ2-7
cdr3_aa: CASSRDYQETQYF; cdr3_nt: TGTGCCAGTAGCCGGGACTACCAAGAGACCCAGTACTTC; clone_size: -; d_call: -; v_call: TRBV5-4; j_call: TRBJ2-5
cdr3_aa: CAWSVVQSGDEQFF; cdr3_nt: TGTGCCTGGAGTGTAGTTCAGTCAGGCGATGAGCAGTTCTTC; clone_size: -; d_call: -; v_call: TRBV30; j_call: TRBJ2-1
cdr3_aa: CASSLPPNAIAATNEKLFF; cdr3_nt: TGTGCCAGCAGTTTACCTCCCAACGCTATAGCAGCAACTAATGAAAAACTGTTTTTT; clone_size: -; d_call: -; v_call: TRBV28; j_call: TRBJ1-4
cdr3_aa: CAWTKRERDTQYF; cdr3_nt: TGTGCCTGGACCAAGCGGGAGAGAGATACGCAGTATTTT; clone_size: many; d_call: TRBD2; v_call: TRBV30; j_call: TRBJ2-3